This T cell receptor (beta chain) was captured by sequencing in a study of blood T cell repertoires in COVID-19. Study context: The United States, Italy and Spain supplied acute and convalescent COVID-19 samples. PBMCs, B-cell-depleted T cells, or T cells provided the cDNA or gDNA that made up the material.

This clone was detected once. Profiled with immunoSEQ multiplex PCR; TCRdb holds only in-frame clones, not every one. Of about 280,000 clones in the sample, 85% were seen once. The V gene's germline CDR1 is MGHRA and CDR2 YSYEKL. The V end was cut by 0 bases, the J end by 0 bases, with 9 bases between. The CDR3 runs to 17 residues. The sequence derives from a woman aged 45-60 years who had recovered from COVID-19. The specimen sequenced was PBMCs or T cells enriched from blood (not recorded which). The chain uses TRBV4-1 and TRBJ1-6, with TRBD1 as a possible D gene (5 bases). The CDR3 loop is CASSQDRASSYNSPLHF. The CDR3 DNA sequence: TGCGCCAGCAGCCAAGACAGGGCGAGCTCCTATAATTCACCCCTCCACTTT.